This T cell receptor beta chain was obtained from a study of radiotherapy plus CTLA-4 blockade in lung cancer. Study in general: Objective response rate was 15% to 20%; disease control rate, about 31%. Overall study findings and caveats: The best prediction of response reportedly came from early blood T cell clone dynamics, with interferon-beta. In blood, TCR clones derived from the tumor expanded after radiotherapy plus ipilimumab.

V was shortened by 5 bases and J by 8 bases, with 12 bases between the two germline ends. In germline, CDR1 is SGHAT, CDR2 FQNNGV. The CDR3 length is 12 residues. About this clone itself: Its antigen is unidentified.

Treatment of patients with chemo-refractory metastatic non-small-cell lung cancer consisted of focal radiation plus CTLA-4 blockade with ipilimumab. Assay used: immunoSEQ multiplex PCR; TCRdb lists only in-frame clones, some missing. The sample includes approximately 75,000 clones, more than 75% of them seen just once. The specimen comprised peripheral blood, sampled from a patient treated with radiotherapy plus ipilimumab. This receptor was identified in a human donor with non-small cell lung cancer who had a complete response to radiotherapy plus ipilimumab. The gene calls are TRBV11-2 and TRBJ1-2, with D tentatively TRBD1 (5 bases). The CDR3, as DNA: TGTGCCAGCAGCCGGGACTTGGGCGGCTACACCTTC. Protein product: CASSRDLGGYTF.